Sequencing of this TCR beta chain was carried out in a study of T cells in women clearing cervical HPV infection. Across the study: Cases were women with histologically confirmed HPV16-related CIN3 or worse, including a couple of invasive cancers.

V trimming: 2 bases; J trimming: 7 bases; junction bases outside the gene matches: 2. The CDR3 loop spans 14 amino acids. Per germline, CDR1 DFQATT and CDR2 SNEGSKA (reference sequence). Assay: immunoSEQ multiplex PCR; the TCRdb copy retains only in-frame clones and omits some. This sample's table has about 35,000 clones. Details on this clone: The observed sequence ends 3 residues before the CDR3 terminus, with the missing tail filled in from the germline J gene.

V is TRBV20-1 and J is TRBJ2-2; 12 bases fit TRBD2. The clonotype was recovered from a woman aged 18-69 years with a cervical HPV16 infection that either progressed to CIN3+ or cleared (not recorded which). The specimen sequenced was blood buffy coat. CDR3 DNA, as far as it was read: TGCAGTGCTAGACTAGCGGGAGGGGTCGGGGAG. Its protein is CSARLAGGVGE. The complete CDR3 reads CSARLAGGVGELFF.